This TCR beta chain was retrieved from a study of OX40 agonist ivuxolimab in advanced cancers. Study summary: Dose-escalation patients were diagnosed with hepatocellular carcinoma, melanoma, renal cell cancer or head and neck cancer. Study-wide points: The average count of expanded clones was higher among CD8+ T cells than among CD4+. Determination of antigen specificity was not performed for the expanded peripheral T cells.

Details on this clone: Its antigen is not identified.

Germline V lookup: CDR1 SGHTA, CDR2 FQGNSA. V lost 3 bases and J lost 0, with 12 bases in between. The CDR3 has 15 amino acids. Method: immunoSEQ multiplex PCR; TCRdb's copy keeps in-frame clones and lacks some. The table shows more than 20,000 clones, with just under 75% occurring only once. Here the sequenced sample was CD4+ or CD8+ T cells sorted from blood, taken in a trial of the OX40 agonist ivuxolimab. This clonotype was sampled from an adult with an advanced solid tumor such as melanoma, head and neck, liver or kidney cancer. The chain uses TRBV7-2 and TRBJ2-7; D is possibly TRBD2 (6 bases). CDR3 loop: CASSFWTEGSYEQYF. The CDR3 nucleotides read TGTGCCAGCAGCTTTTGGACGGAGGGCTCCTACGAGCAGTACTTC.